This entry describes one T cell receptor beta chain. The sample belongs to a study of beta chain features in type 1 diabetes. CDR3 length equals 14 residues. Germline V gene lookup returns CDR1 KGHSY and CDR2 FQNENV. Trimming pared 1 base from V and 1 base from J, leaving 7 bases between. Expressed TCRB transcripts were sequenced because the isolated RNA had all been reverse transcribed beforehand. Using immunoSEQ multiplex PCR, the repertoire was profiled, and TCRdb retains in-frame clones only, with some absent. The sample contains 200,000 to 250,000 clones, under 70% of which appear only once. The sequenced sample consisted of naive CD4+ T cells from blood. The J gene is TRBJ1-1, the V gene TRBV16; no clear D. This clonotype was sampled from a man between 25 and 39 years old in good health. The CDR3 nucleotides are TGTGCCAGCAGCCAATTGAGAGGGAACACTGAAGCTTTCTTT. It translates to CASSQLRGNTEAFF.